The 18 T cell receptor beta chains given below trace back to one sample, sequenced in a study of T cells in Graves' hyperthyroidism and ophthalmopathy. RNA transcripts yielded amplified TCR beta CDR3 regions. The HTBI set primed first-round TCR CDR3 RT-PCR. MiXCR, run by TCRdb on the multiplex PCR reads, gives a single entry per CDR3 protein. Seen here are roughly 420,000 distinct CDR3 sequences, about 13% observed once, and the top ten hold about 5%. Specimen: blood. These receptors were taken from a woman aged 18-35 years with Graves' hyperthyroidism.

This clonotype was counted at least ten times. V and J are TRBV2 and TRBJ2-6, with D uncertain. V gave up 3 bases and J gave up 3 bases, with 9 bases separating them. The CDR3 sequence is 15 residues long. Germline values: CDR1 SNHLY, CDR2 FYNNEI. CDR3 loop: CASSDTGVGANVLTF. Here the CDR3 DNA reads TGTGCCAGCAGTGATACCGGCGTTGGGGCCAACGTCCTGACTTTC.

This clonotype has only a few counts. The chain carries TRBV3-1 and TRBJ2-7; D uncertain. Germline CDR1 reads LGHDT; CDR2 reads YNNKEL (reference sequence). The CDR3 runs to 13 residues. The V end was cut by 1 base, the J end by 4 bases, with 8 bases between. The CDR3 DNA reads TGTGCCAGCAGCCAAGTTGATAGTTACGAGCAGTACTTC. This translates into CASSQVDSYEQYF.

CDR3 nucleotide sequence: TGTGCCAGCAGCCACATCAGGGGGCTGGATGGCTACACCTTC. This gives the protein CASSHIRGLDGYTF. The rearrangement joins TRBV7-9 to TRBJ1-2; TRBD1 aligns across 8 bases. CDR3 length: 14 amino acids. Trimming at V came to 5 bases and at J to 6 bases, leaving 8 bases not matched to a gene. From germline, CDR1 is SEHNR and CDR2 FQNEAQ (reference sequence).

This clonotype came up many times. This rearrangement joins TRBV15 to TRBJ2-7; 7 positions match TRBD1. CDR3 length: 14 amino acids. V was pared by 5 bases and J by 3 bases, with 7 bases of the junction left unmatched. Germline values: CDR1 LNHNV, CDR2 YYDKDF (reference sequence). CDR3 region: CATSPHRGVYEQYF. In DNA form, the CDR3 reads TGTGCCACCAGCCCTCACAGGGGTGTCTACGAGCAGTACTTC. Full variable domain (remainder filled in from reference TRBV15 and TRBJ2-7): DAMVIQNPRYQVTQFGKPVTLSCSQTLNHNVMYWYQQKSSQAPKLLFHYYDKDFNNEADTPDNFQSRRPNTSFCFLDIRSPGLGDTAMYLCATSPHRGVYEQYFGPGTRLTVT.

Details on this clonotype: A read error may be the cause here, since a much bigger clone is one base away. CDR3 residues: CASKLPLAGVSDTQYF. The DNA for the CDR3 is TGTGCCAGCAAACTCCCCCTAGCGGGAGTGTCAGATACGCAGTATTTT. The V and J genes are TRBV6-1 and TRBJ2-3; 10 positions agree with TRBD2. Unmatched junction bases numbered 11, after V lost 7 bases and J lost 4 bases. From germline, CDR1 is MNHNS and CDR2 SASEGT. The CDR3 is 16 amino acids.

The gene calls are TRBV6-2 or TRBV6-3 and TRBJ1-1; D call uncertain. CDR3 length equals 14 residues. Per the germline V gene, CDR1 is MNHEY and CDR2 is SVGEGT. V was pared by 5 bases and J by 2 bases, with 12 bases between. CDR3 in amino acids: CASSVSTGNTEAFF. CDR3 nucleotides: TGTGCCAGCAGTGTCTCGACGGGAAACACTGAAGCTTTCTTT.

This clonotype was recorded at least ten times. This CDR3 reads CASSLGTGWTEAFF. CDR3 DNA: TGTGCCAGCAGCCTAGGGACAGGGTGGACTGAAGCTTTCTTT. The V gene is TRBV7-2, the J gene TRBJ1-1; TRBD1 aligns across 9 bases. The germline gives CDR1 SGHTA, CDR2 FQGNSA. The V and J ends lost 5 bases and 5 bases, in that order; junction bases with no gene match: 6. The CDR3 loop spans 14 amino acids.

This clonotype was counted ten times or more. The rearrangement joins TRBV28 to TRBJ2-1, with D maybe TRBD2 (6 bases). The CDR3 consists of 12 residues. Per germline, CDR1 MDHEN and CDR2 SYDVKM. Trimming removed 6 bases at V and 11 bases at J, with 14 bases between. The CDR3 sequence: CASSPFRGKQFF. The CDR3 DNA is TGTGCCAGCAGCCCCTTTCGGGGGAAGCAGTTCTTC.

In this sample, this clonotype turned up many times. The CDR3 is CSASGLSYEQYF. CDR3 in DNA: TGCAGTGCTAGCGGGTTATCCTACGAGCAGTACTTC. This chain joins TRBV20-1 and TRBJ2-7; D is unclear. Germline V gene lookup returns CDR1 DFQATT and CDR2 SNEGSKA (reference sequence). V dropped 3 bases and J dropped 1 base, with 7 bases sitting between them. This CDR3 is built from 12 residues.

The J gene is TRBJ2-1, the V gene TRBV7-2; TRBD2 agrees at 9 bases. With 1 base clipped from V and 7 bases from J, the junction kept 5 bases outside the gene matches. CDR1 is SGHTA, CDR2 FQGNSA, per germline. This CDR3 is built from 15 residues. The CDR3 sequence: CASSLGSGSRNEQFF. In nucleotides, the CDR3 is TGTGCCAGCAGCTTAGGTAGCGGGAGTCGGAATGAGCAGTTCTTC.

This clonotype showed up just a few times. The CDR3 protein is CASSPHEGARTEAFF. In DNA form, the CDR3 reads TGTGCCAGCAGCCCCCACGAAGGGGCGCGTACTGAAGCTTTCTTT. V and J are TRBV7-3 and TRBJ1-1; D possibly corresponds to TRBD1 (5 bases). V was pared by 5 bases and J by 5 bases, with 18 bases between. CDR1 is SGHTA and CDR2 is FQGTGA in the germline V gene. The CDR3 length is 15 residues.

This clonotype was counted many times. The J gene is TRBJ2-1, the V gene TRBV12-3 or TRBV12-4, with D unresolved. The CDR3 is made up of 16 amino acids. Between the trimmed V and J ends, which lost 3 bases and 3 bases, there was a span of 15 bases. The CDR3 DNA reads TGTGCCAGCAGTTTGATTTGGACGAAAGTCTACAATGAGCAGTTCTTC. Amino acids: CASSLIWTKVYNEQFF.

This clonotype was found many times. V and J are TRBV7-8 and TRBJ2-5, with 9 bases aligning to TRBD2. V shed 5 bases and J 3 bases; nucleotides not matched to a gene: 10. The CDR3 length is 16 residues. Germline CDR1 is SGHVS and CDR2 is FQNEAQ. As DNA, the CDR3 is TGTGCCAGCAGCCCTTCGACTAGCGGAATAAAAGAGACCCAGTACTTC. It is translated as CASSPSTSGIKETQYF. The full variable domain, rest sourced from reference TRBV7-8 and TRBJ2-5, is GAGVSQSPRYKVAKRGQDVALRCDPISGHVSLFWYQQALGQGPEFLTYFQNEAQLDKSGLPSDRFFAERPEGSVSTLKIQRTQQEDSAVYLCASSPSTSGIKETQYFGPGTRLLVL.

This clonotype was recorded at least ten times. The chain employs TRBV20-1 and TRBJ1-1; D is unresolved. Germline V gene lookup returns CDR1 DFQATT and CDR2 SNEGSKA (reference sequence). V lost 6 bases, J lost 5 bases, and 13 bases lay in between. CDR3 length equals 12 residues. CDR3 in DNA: TGCAGTGCCCACATGGGCCCTACTGAAGCTTTCTTT. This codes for CSAHMGPTEAFF.

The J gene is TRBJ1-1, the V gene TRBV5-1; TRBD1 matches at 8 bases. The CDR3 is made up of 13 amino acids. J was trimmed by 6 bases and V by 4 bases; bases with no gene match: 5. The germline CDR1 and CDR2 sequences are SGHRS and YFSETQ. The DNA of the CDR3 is TGCGCCAGCAGCACAGGGGGGGCTGCTGAAGCTTTCTTT. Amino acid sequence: CASSTGGAAEAFF.

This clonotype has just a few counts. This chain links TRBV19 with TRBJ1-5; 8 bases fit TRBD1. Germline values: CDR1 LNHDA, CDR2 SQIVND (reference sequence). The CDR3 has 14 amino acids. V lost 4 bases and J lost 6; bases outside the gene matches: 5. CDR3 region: CASSKGQGSQPQHF. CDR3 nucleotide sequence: TGTGCCAGTAGTAAAGGACAGGGCAGTCAGCCCCAGCATTTT.

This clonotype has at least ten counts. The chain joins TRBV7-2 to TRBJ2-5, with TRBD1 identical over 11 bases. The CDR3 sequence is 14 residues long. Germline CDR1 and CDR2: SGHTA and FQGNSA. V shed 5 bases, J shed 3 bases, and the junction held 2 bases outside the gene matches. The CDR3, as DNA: TGTGCCAGCAGCCCGGGACAGGGGGAAGAGACCCAGTACTTC. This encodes CASSPGQGEETQYF. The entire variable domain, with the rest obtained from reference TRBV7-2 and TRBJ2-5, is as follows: GAGVSQSPSNKVTEKGKDVELRCDPISGHTALYWYRQSLGQGLEFLIYFQGNSAPDKSGLPSDRFSAERTGGSVSTLTIQRTQQEDSAVYLCASSPGQGEETQYFGPGTRLLVL.

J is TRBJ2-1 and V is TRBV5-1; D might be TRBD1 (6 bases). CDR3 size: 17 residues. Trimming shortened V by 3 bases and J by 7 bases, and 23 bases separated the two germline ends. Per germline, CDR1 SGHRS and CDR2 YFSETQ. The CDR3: CASSWGRDISLVNEQFF. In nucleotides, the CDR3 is TGCGCCAGCAGCTGGGGCCGGGACATAAGCCTAGTGAATGAGCAGTTCTTC. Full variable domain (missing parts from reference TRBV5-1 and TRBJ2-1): KAGVTQTPRYLIKTRGQQVTLSCSPISGHRSVSWYQQTPGQGLQFLFEYFSETQRNKGNFPGRFSGRQFSNSRSEMNVSTLELGDSALYLCASSWGRDISLVNEQFFGPGTRLTVL.